A selection of T cell receptor beta chains follows, all from one sample in a study of T cells after yellow fever vaccination. TCRdb redid the calling of the 5' RACE reads with MiXCR, one entry per CDR3 protein. The table includes around 530,000 distinct CDR3 sequences, about a sixth detected once. Here the sequenced sample was PBMCs, taken around 5 days after the first yellow fever vaccination. The receptors here all came from a young man who received the YFV17D yellow fever vaccine. CDR3s include the opening cysteine and the closing phenylalanine or tryptophan. Fields, in order: J gene, V gene, CDR3 length, D gene, clone size, CDR3 DNA, CDR3 protein. The D gene is left open where the match is weak. Part of the rows lack a size; the others show once, few, many or a class for expanded clones.

TRBJ1-5 | TRBV20-1 | 16 | NA | few | TGCAGTGCTAGAGTTGGTGGCTGGGACGTGGATCAGCCCCAGCATTTT | CSARVGGWDVDQPQHF
TRBJ2-5 | TRBV29-1 | 14 | NA | few | TGCAGCGTGGGCGGTTCAGGGTTTTCGGAGACCCAGTACTTC | CSVGGSGFSETQYF
TRBJ1-6 | TRBV7-2 | 15 | TRBD1 | few | TGTGCCAGCGGGAGACAGGGAGTCTATAATTCACCCCTCCACTTT | CASGRQGVYNSPLHF
TRBJ1-2 | TRBV18 | 12 | NA | NA | TGTGCCAGCTCACTTCGGACGGATGGCTACACCTTC | CASSLRTDGYTF
TRBJ2-2 | TRBV12-3/TRBV12-4 | 15 | NA | NA | TGTGCCAGCAGTTCCCCCGGGAGTGCAGCCGGGGAGCTGTTTTTT | CASSSPGSAAGELFF
TRBJ2-3 | TRBV5-1 | 17 | TRBD2 | NA | TGCGCCAGCAGCTTGGTAGCGGGGGGGCCGAGTACAGATACGCAGTATTTT | CASSLVAGGPSTDTQYF
TRBJ2-3 | TRBV6-2/TRBV6-3 | 16 | TRBD2 | many | TGTGCCAGCAGTTACGTGACTAGCGGGGAGTCAGATACGCAGTATTTT | CASSYVTSGESDTQYF
TRBJ2-3 | TRBV5-1 | 16 | NA | few | TGCGCCAGCAGCTCCGGGACAATAACAGGCACAGATACGCAGTATTTT | CASSSGTITGTDTQYF
TRBJ1-1 | TRBV7-9 | 17 | NA | NA | TGTGCCAGCAGCTTAGCCAGGACGGCTCCTCAGAGCACTGAAGCTTTCTTT | CASSLARTAPQSTEAFF
TRBJ1-6 | TRBV5-6 | 17 | TRBD1 | NA | TGTGCCAGCAGTTCCTATCTCCGGGACAGGGATAATTCACCCCTCCACTTT | CASSSYLRDRDNSPLHF
TRBJ2-7 | TRBV3-1 | 13 | NA | NA | TGTGCCAGCAGCCAAGTGGACAATACTAGGCAGTACTTC | CASSQVDNTRQYF
TRBJ2-5 | TRBV12-3/TRBV12-4 | 16 | TRBD2 | many | TGTGCCAGCAGTTCCGACCTTGGGACTAGCGGGAGGTCCCAGTACTTC | CASSSDLGTSGRSQYF
TRBJ2-5 | TRBV6-1 | 17 | NA | NA | TGTGCCAGCAGTGAAGAAGGGGCAGCTGGCAGCCAAGAGACCCAGTACTTC | CASSEEGAAGSQETQYF
TRBJ1-5 | TRBV20-1 | 16 | NA | NA | TGCAGCGCTAGCCTCTCGGACAGCAGGAGCAATCAGCCCCAGCATTTT | CSASLSDSRSNQPQHF
TRBJ1-4 | TRBV12-3/TRBV12-4 | 15 | NA | NA | TGTGCCAGCAGTTTAGTCAACGGGGGAAATGAAAAACTGTTTTTT | CASSLVNGGNEKLFF
TRBJ2-3 | TRBV29-1 | 14 | TRBD1 | NA | TGCAGCGTTGTGGGACAGGGGGGCACAGATACGCAGTATTTT | CSVVGQGGTDTQYF
TRBJ2-4 | TRBV2 | 14 | NA | once | TGTGCCAGCAGTGAAGAGCAAGCCAAAAACATTCAGTACTTC | CASSEEQAKNIQYF
TRBJ2-6 | TRBV24-1 | 13 | NA | few | TGTGCCACCAGTGAATCTGGGGCCAACGTCCTGACTTTC | CATSESGANVLTF
TRBJ2-2 | TRBV27 | 15 | NA | NA | TGTGCCAGCAGTTTAGTCGGGGAGAACACCGGGGAGCTGTTTTTT | CASSLVGENTGELFF
TRBJ1-5 | TRBV5-1 | 15 | TRBD1 | few | TGCGCCAGCAGCACGGGGACAGGCCTACCCGAAGCCCAGCATTTT | CASSTGTGLPEAQHF
TRBJ2-3 | TRBV12-3/TRBV12-4 | 15 | TRBD2 | few | TGTGCCAGCAGGGGAGAGCGGGGGGGTTCAGATACGCAGTATTTT | CASRGERGGSDTQYF
TRBJ1-2 | TRBV5-1 | 15 | TRBD1 | few | TGCGCCAGCAGCTCCTACCAGTTCTGGACAGGAGCCAAGACCTTC | CASSSYQFWTGAKTF
TRBJ2-2 | TRBV6-1 | 14 | NA | NA | TGTGCCAGCACGTGGTCCCCGAACACCGGGGAGCTGTTTTTT | CASTWSPNTGELFF
TRBJ1-3 | TRBV10-3 | 18 | NA | NA | TGTGCCATCAGTGAGTCGCTGCTGAGGGGCCGTCGCGGAAACACCATATATTTT | CAISESLLRGRRGNTIYF